This T cell receptor beta chain is from a study of blood T cell repertoires in COVID-19 (dated by TCRdb to about 2020). Study-level background: The collaborator samples originated in the United States, Italy and Spain and spanned the acute and convalescent phases of COVID-19. The samples were drawn from the first 160 participants of the ongoing ImmuneRACE study and from 1,254 subjects provided by 6 global collaborators. The repertoires were made available in a free public database intended to serve as a resource for research on the immune response to SARS-CoV-2. A de-identified subject ID, COVID-19 status, age in years and sex were almost always included in the sample metadata. Where HLA class I and class II types were available, the types were taken from metadata supplied by the sample provider, not from assay-based typing. The prospective study material was composed of cDNA or gDNA derived from T cells, B-cell-depleted T cells, or PBMCs. The dataset comprised deeply sampled blood TCRbeta repertoires from subjects exposed to, actively infected with, or recovered from COVID-19. Findings and caveats that apply to the study as a whole: How much clinical and demographic metadata was included differed by source and by participant, and the metadata was provided uncurated.

In its sample, this clone was seen a few times. Which antigen it targets is not known. Within one base of it there is no much larger clone, and no base qualities were kept. For CDR1 and CDR2, the germline V gene lists SGHDN and FVKESK. Reading from cysteine to phenylalanine, the CDR3 counts 15 amino acids. Only the CDR3 part of the read is kept: 45 bases, read in frame from the first base. Relative to germline, V is 0 bases shorter and J is 8 bases shorter, with 16 bases between their ends. The collaborating institutions used their own protocols to collect whole blood in K2EDTA tubes. For TCRbeta analysis, collaborator samples were shipped as frozen whole blood, as isolated PBMCs, or as DNA extracted from either sample type. The immunoSEQ Assay, a bias-controlled multiplex PCR, was used to amplify TCRbeta CDR3 regions from genomic DNA. The paper's data handling went like this. Within the assay, amplification of reference gene primers was used to estimate how many nucleated cells each sample contained. To quantify the absolute abundance of each unique TCRbeta CDR3 rearrangement, sequence reads were collapsed and filtered. For each sample, productive Simpson clonality was calculated as the square root of Simpson's diversity index across productive rearrangements. Drawn from immuneACCESS, this table holds only the in-frame rearrangements with V and J called that TCRdb kept. Clones are partly lost; checked studies trace under half to an unresolved V gene and leave the rest unexplained. V, J and clone size are those of that table, while D and trimming were read from the DNA. Across this sample there are some 120,000 clones, with around four fifths seen only once. The ten largest clonotypes hold 20% to 25% of the sample.

The chain couples TRBV14 to TRBJ1-1; a weak D assignment points to TRBD1 (6 bases agree). The clonotype comes from a human donor in a cohort sampled during active COVID-19. The sequenced sample was peripheral blood. In nucleotide form, the sequence is TGTGCCAGCAGCCAAGATTTGCCAGGGGTAACCGAAGCTTTCTTT. Translated, it gives CASSQDLPGVTEAFF.